Listed here are 7 T cell receptor beta chains from one sample, sequenced in a study of cytomegalovirus exposure and HLA in healthy donors. 60 Vbeta and 13 Jbeta primers were used in PCR. Sequenced by immunoSEQ multiplex PCR; TCRdb stores in-frame clones only, minus some. The data hold a few hundred thousand clones, with 60% to 85% observed a single time. Sequencing was carried out using PBMCs. These receptors all stem from a man aged 35-49 years in good health and CMV-seronegative.

This clone was observed a single time. The chain combines TRBV2 with TRBJ2-2; 9 nucleotides match TRBD1. Germline loops: CDR1 SNHLY, CDR2 FYNNEI. The CDR3 is made up of 15 amino acids. J gave up 7 bases and V 6 bases, and 9 bases lay outside the gene matches. The CDR3 DNA is TGTGCCAGCAGCCCTGGGACAGGGATTGACGGGGAGCTGTTTTTT. Translated, it gives CASSPGTGIDGELFF.

This clone has only a few counts. At one of its ends the junction is not consistent with the germline gene, which may arise from a read error. The chain links TRBV7-9 to TRBJ2-5; weak D call: TRBD2 (5 bases). The germline CDR1 and CDR2 sequences are SEHNR and FQNEAQ (reference sequence). The CDR3 covers 14 residues. The CDR3 DNA is TGTTCCAGCAGCTTAGTCGCCGGGAAAGAGACCCAGTACTTC. As protein: CSSSLVAGKETQYF.

Remarks on this clone: At one end, the junction sequence differs from germline, possibly due to a read error. This chain links TRBV7-9 with TRBJ2-2; unclear D gene. The germline gives CDR1 SEHNR, CDR2 FQNEAQ (reference sequence). The CDR3 runs 17 residues. CDR3 protein: CSSSLGPPETNTGELFF. Written as DNA, the CDR3 is TGTTCCAGCAGCTTAGGGCCCCCCGAAACGAACACCGGGGAGCTGTTTTTT.

The chain joins TRBV28 to TRBJ2-7; 8 bases line up with TRBD1. CDR3 length: 13 residues. Losses at the gene ends were 5 bases for V and 6 bases for J; bases not matched to a gene: 6. Germline assignment: CDR1 MDHEN and CDR2 SYDVKM. CDR3 protein: CASSRTGRFEQYF. CDR3 sequence (DNA): TGTGCCAGCAGTCGGACAGGGCGGTTCGAGCAGTACTTC. The full variable domain, its missing parts supplied by reference TRBV28 and TRBJ2-7, is DVKVTQSSRYLVKRTGEKVFLECVQDMDHENMFWYRQDPGLGLRLIYFSYDVKMKEKGDIPEGYSVSREKKERFSLILESASTNQTSMYLCASSRTGRFEQYFGPGTRLTVT.

V usage is TRBV30 and J usage is TRBJ2-1, with TRBD2 matching over 12 bases. Germline V gives CDR1 GTSNPN, CDR2 SVGIG (reference sequence). V lost 1 base, J lost 7 bases, and 8 bases stayed unmatched. The CDR3 is made up of 16 amino acids. The DNA of the CDR3 is TGTGCCTGGAGTGCCTCCCTAGCGGGAGGGCGAAATGAGCAGTTCTTC. Its protein product is CAWSASLAGGRNEQFF.

V gene TRBV6-5 combines with J gene TRBJ2-7, with D perhaps TRBD2 (6 bases). The V and J ends lost 6 bases and 4 bases respectively, with 16 bases between them. CDR3 size: 14 residues. The V gene's germline CDR1 is MNHEY and CDR2 SVGAGI. The CDR3 DNA is TGTGCCAGCAGCCCGGGCGCGGGACCGTACGAGCAGTACTTC. It yields the protein CASSPGAGPYEQYF.

The chain joins TRBV5-1 to TRBJ1-6, with a possible D match to TRBD1 (6 bases). The CDR3 totals 16 residues. Germline V gene sequence: CDR1 SGHRS, CDR2 YFSETQ. V gave up 0 bases and J gave up 6 bases, with 13 bases separating them. The CDR3 nucleotides are TGCGCCAGCAGCTTGGGCCCGGGACAACCTAATTCACCCCTCCACTTT. Residues: CASSLGPGQPNSPLHF.